The 8 T cell receptor beta chains listed next were all sequenced from one sample in a study of tissue T cells after allogeneic stem cell transplantation. Assay: immunoSEQ multiplex PCR; the TCRdb copy retains only in-frame clones and omits some. The sample shows approximately 7,800 clones, 45% to 50% of them seen only once. Described time point: mouse harvest day 7 after allogeneic transplant. Mouse grafts combined 10^7 T-cell-depleted bone marrow cells with 10^6 splenic CD5+ T cells. The specimen was gut tissue. These receptors came from a female BALB/c mouse given C57BL/6 T cells with graft-versus-host disease after an allogeneic hematopoietic cell transplant.

This clone was detected only a few times. Mouse gene names and germline throughout. The read is 1 residue too short to cover the CDR3 end, so that end is filled in from the germline J gene. V gene TRBV12-2 combines with J gene TRBJ1-1; the D gene is possibly TRBD1 (5 bases). CDR3 length equals 14 residues. Germline CDR1 and CDR2: SGHLS and HYDKME. Deletions cut 3 bases from V and 0 bases from J, with 10 bases between. CDR3 protein: CASSSPTANTEVFF. The part of the CDR3 DNA that was read is TGTGCCAGCTCTTCCCCGACAGCAAACACAGAAGTCTTC.

This clone was counted only a few times. The genes are named according to mouse. The CDR3 end lies 1 residue beyond the end of the read and is filled in from the germline J gene. Other DNA variants within this sample encode the same CDR3. V usage is TRBV26 and J usage is TRBJ2-5; unclear D gene. Germline CDR1 and CDR2: KGHPV and FQNQEV (reference sequence). The CDR3 runs to 13 residues. V lost 4 bases and J 2 bases, leaving 7 bases between the germline ends. Partial CDR3 DNA: TGTGCCAGCAGTCGACAAATCCAAGACACCCAGTAC. This encodes CASSRQIQDTQY. The whole CDR3 protein is CASSRQIQDTQYF.

In the case of this clone: The germline and genes are mouse ones. The sequenced fragment ends 1 residue before the CDR3 boundary, so the rest is inferred from the germline J gene. V gene TRBV26 combines with J gene TRBJ2-3; maybe TRBD1 (5 bases). Trimming removed 4 bases at V and 3 bases at J, with 8 bases between. The CDR3 is 13 amino acids. Per the germline V gene, CDR1 is KGHPV and CDR2 is FQNQEV (reference sequence). The sequenced CDR3 bases are TGTGCCAGCAGTCGCTCAGGGGCAGAAACGCTGTAT. Translation: CASSRSGAETLY. The full CDR3 reads CASSRSGAETLYF.

This clone was counted only a few times. The gene symbols are mouse symbols. The CDR3 end is not reached by the read, which stops 1 residue before it; the germline J gene fills it in. This chain joins TRBV31 and TRBJ2-7; TRBD2 matches at 9 bases. Per germline, CDR1 GKSSPN and CDR2 SITVG. The CDR3 has 14 amino acids. Losses at the gene ends were 2 bases for V and 7 bases for J; bases not matched to a gene: 9. CDR3: CAWSVMGGRREQYF. CDR3 DNA, as far as it was read: TGTGCCTGGAGTGTAATGGGGGGGCGAAGGGAACAGTAC. The full variable domain, in which reference TRBV31 and TRBJ2-7 provide the parts outside the CDR3, is AQTIHQWPVAEIKAVGSPLSLGCTIKGKSSPNLYWYWQATGGTLQQLFYSITVGQVESVVQLNLSASRPKDDQFILSTEKLLLSHSGFYLCAWSVMGGRREQYFGPGTRLTVL.

About this clone: Gene names are the mouse ones. The CDR3 DNA, read in part, is TGTGCCAGCAGCCGGACTGGGGGGGCAGAAACGCTGTAT. It codes for CASSRTGGAETLY. The CDR3 reads in full as CASSRTGGAETLYF. The chain links TRBV3 to TRBJ2-3; 11 bases are shared with TRBD2. From the germline J gene comes the end of the CDR3, since the read stops 1 residue before it. Germline-derived CDR1 and CDR2 are SNHLY and FYNGKV (reference sequence). After removal of 5 bases from V and 3 bases from J, the junction contained 1 base not matched to a gene. This CDR3 has 14 amino acids.

To note about this clone: These gene names are mouse names. The CDR3 extends 1 residue past the end of the read, so its final part is completed from the germline J gene. The chain uses TRBV26 and TRBJ1-1, with a possible D match to TRBD1 (6 bases). CDR1 and CDR2 (germline): KGHPV, FQNQEV (reference sequence). The V end was cut by 2 bases, the J end by 2 bases, with 9 bases between. The CDR3 extends over 14 amino acids. The chain's CDR3 is CASSLTQGNTEVFF. CDR3 DNA (partial): TGTGCCAGCAGTCTGACACAGGGCAACACAGAAGTCTTC.

As to this clone: The genes and germline here are from mouse. Read coverage stops 1 residue before the CDR3 terminus; the germline J gene supplies the remainder. The chain employs TRBV17 and TRBJ2-7; the D gene is possibly TRBD2 (6 bases). CDR3 length equals 13 residues. V was cut by 3 bases and J by 4 bases, with 10 bases left in between. Germline CDR1 and CDR2: MNHDT and YYDKIL. The DNA read from the CDR3 is TGTGCTAGCAGTAGTGGGACTCTATATGAACAGTAC. Amino acid sequence: CASSSGTLYEQY. The full CDR3 reads CASSSGTLYEQYF.

Comments on this clone: The genes are named according to mouse. CDR3 DNA (partial): TGCTCCAGCAGCTCACCTAGTGCAGAAACGCTGTAT. This translates into CSSSSPSAETLY. The CDR3 in full is CSSSSPSAETLYF. This chain connects TRBV23 to TRBJ2-3. The DNA ends 1 residue before the CDR3 does, and the rest of the CDR3 is filled in from the germline J gene. CDR1 is KGHTA and CDR2 is FQNQQP in the germline V gene. This CDR3 is 13 amino acids long.